The entry below describes one T cell receptor (beta chain). This clonotype was counted only a few times. There is no known antigen for this receptor. Per-base quality was not reported, and no clone a single base away is much larger than it. This record belongs to a study of blood T cells in healthy people across ages (dated by TCRdb to between 2015 and 2016). A note on the overall study: In model experiments, roughly one uniquely barcoded TCR beta cDNA molecule per two T cells was captured by template switching. The donors were divided into four age groups: young (average around 16 years), middle-aged (almost 40), aged (roughly 60) and long-lived (about 79). To avoid experimental bias, donors of different ages were randomly spread across the sequencing lanes. Using deep sequencing normalized with unique cDNA molecular identifiers, the study measured how TCR beta repertoire diversity changes with age. The study analyzed two additional independent replicas of 1 million unique cDNA reads from the same blood draw for two donors, one aged 18 to 29 and one aged 80 or older. The full study reports these points: A strong correlation was found between observed TCR beta diversity and the percentage of naive T cells measured by flow cytometry. Compared with the aged group, the long-lived group had more naive CD4+ T cells, fewer expanded clones and increased TCR diversity, a pattern suggesting age selection. Since profiling was done on bulk unsorted PBMCs, naive and antigen-experienced compartments could not be conclusively compared. As age increased, observed TCR beta diversity per million T cells dropped in a roughly linear way, and a significant reduction was already evident by age about 40. Donor CMV infection status was unknown, potentially confounding age-related changes in expanded clonotypes. Estimates of total diversity from one million sequenced T cells were regarded as lower bounds and underestimates.

Library preparation used 5' RACE. The reads were generated on an Illumina HiSeq 2500. A second 7 to 11 cycle PCR used a sample-barcoded 5' primer and a J-beta primer mix. A template-switch 5' adaptor carrying 12 random nucleotides introduced a unique molecular identifier onto each TCR beta cDNA molecule. At least 3 million CDR3-containing paired-end reads were obtained from each sample. All of the RNA was converted into first-strand cDNA using the Mint cDNA synthesis kit, with a TRBC-specific oligonucleotide serving as the primer. Following uracil-DNA glycosylase treatment, all cDNA underwent a first 18-cycle PCR with the universal primers M1SS and BC2_uni_R. The original methods were these. Normalization of each sample was performed by random selection of 1 million high-quality reads, each carrying a distinct molecular identifier. Instead of being binned into consensus sequences, reads with shared molecular identifiers were discarded. MiTCR, with a Q25 quality threshold and the strictest error-elimination algorithm, was used for CDR3 identification, clonotype clustering and error correction. A nonparametric unseen species model with Euler transformation was used to estimate lower-bound total TCR beta diversity. The public reads were reanalyzed by TCRdb: fastp trimming at Q25, MiXCR alignment, in-frame beta chains only. Here each entry gathers all rows of one CDR3 protein and keeps the most common genes and DNA. None of the V and J calls come from the authors' own analysis; TCRdb made them. The sample includes fewer than 1.5 million distinct CDR3 sequences, with roughly 40% observed a single time. Clones ranked in the top ten supply 7% to 9.5% of the sample.

From a lookup of the germline V gene, CDR1 and CDR2 are MDHEN and SYDVKM. Reading from cysteine to phenylalanine, the CDR3 counts 15 amino acids. The DNA shown is the 45-base CDR3, in frame from base 1. Cut back by 3 bases and 3 bases, the V and J ends lie 12 bases apart. The roughly 39 donors, aged 6 to 90 years, were systemically healthy Caucasian individuals from Russia. Approximately 10 milliliters of peripheral blood were collected from each donor into EDTA-treated Vacutainer tubes. Ficoll-Paque density-gradient centrifugation was used to isolate PBMCs, with at least 7 million obtained per sample. Trizol reagent was used to extract total RNA from the PBMCs, yielding at least 6 micrograms per sample. Naive CD45RAhigh/CD27high T cell percentages were measured by flow cytometry on a PBMC aliquot from every donor.

The V and J genes are TRBV28 and TRBJ2-4; the D gene is possibly TRBD1 or TRBD2, each agreeing over 5 bases. Input material: blood. This clonotype originated in a woman younger than 30 in good health. Read as DNA, the sequence is TGTGCCAGCAGTTTCGGGGCAGTTGGCAAAAACATTCAGTACTTC. Its protein is CASSFGAVGKNIQYF.